This is a list of T cell receptor beta chains from one sample in a study of CD8 T cells in Susac syndrome. Using its own MiXCR run on the immunoSEQ multiplex PCR reads, TCRdb lists one record per CDR3 protein. The sample yields about 130,000 distinct CDR3 sequences, 90% to 95% seen once. The sample was CD8+ T cells from PBMCs. Receptors originate from a human donor with Susac syndrome. Each CDR3 is given with its conserved first and last residue. A D gene is named only where the DNA matches it firmly. Part of the rows lack a size; the others show once, few, many or a class for expanded clones.

clone size	V gene	D gene	J gene	CDR3 protein	CDR3 DNA
NA	TRBV12-3/TRBV12-4	TRBD1	TRBJ2-3	CASNRGGGTDTQYF	TGTGCCAGCAATCGAGGGGGCGGCACAGATACGCAGTATTTT
NA	TRBV19	NA	TRBJ2-5	CASSSRAAETQYF	TGTGCCAGTAGTTCTCGGGCGGCGGAGACCCAGTACTTC
few	TRBV4-1	NA	TRBJ2-5	CASSQDPAGQETQYF	TGCGCCAGCAGCCAAGATCCCGCGGGGCAAGAGACCCAGTACTTC
NA	TRBV19	TRBD2	TRBJ2-1	CASSPLGGGDSYNEQFF	TGTGCCAGTAGCCCCCTGGGCGGGGGGGACTCCTACAATGAGCAGTTCTTC
NA	TRBV18	NA	TRBJ1-1	CASSARQETNTEAFF	TGTGCCAGCTCTGCGCGACAGGAGACGAACACTGAAGCTTTCTTT
NA	TRBV6-2/TRBV6-3	NA	TRBJ2-7	CASSYGSETEQYF	TGTGCCAGCAGTTACGGTAGCGAGACCGAGCAGTACTTC
NA	TRBV25-1	NA	TRBJ2-1	CASSERAAGYNEQFF	TGTGCCAGCAGTGAGCGGGCGGCCGGATACAATGAGCAGTTCTTC
NA	TRBV2	NA	TRBJ2-5	CASSESNSQETQYF	TGTGCCAGCAGTGAAAGCAACAGCCAAGAGACCCAGTACTTC
NA	TRBV7-2	NA	TRBJ2-3	CASRLVGATDTQYF	TGTGCCAGCAGATTAGTGGGGGCCACAGATACGCAGTATTTT
NA	TRBV13	TRBD1	TRBJ1-2	CASSIQGNSYTF	TGTGCCAGCAGCATACAGGGGAATAGCTACACCTTC
NA	TRBV6-5	TRBD1	TRBJ1-2	CASSPIRDRVGGYTF	TGTGCCAGCAGCCCCATCCGGGACAGGGTGGGTGGCTACACCTTC
NA	TRBV30	NA	TRBJ1-5	CAWTIGAGEEPQHF	TGTGCCTGGACGATAGGGGCAGGGGAGGAGCCCCAGCATTTT
NA	TRBV30	NA	TRBJ1-2	CAWSVSDTYGYTF	TGTGCCTGGAGTGTCTCGGACACGTATGGCTACACCTTC
NA	TRBV30	NA	TRBJ1-5	CAWSHTTEYQPQHF	TGTGCCTGGAGCCATACGACAGAATATCAGCCCCAGCATTTT
NA	TRBV29-1	NA	TRBJ2-3	CSVEGDLGPRADTQYF	TGCAGCGTTGAAGGAGACTTGGGACCCCGGGCAGATACGCAGTATTTT
NA	TRBV3-1	NA	TRBJ1-1	CASSQEKGPGVNTEAFF	TGTGCCAGCAGCCAAGAGAAGGGGCCAGGGGTAAACACTGAAGCTTTCTTT
NA	TRBV28	NA	TRBJ2-3	CASSLDKPSTDTQYF	TGTGCCAGCAGTTTGGATAAGCCGAGCACAGATACGCAGTATTTT
NA	TRBV7-9	NA	TRBJ1-4	CASSTAGTANEKLFF	TGTGCCAGCAGCACCGCTGGGACGGCTAATGAAAAACTGTTTTTT
NA	TRBV29-1	NA	TRBJ2-2	CSVEAFNTGELFF	TGCAGCGTTGAAGCCTTTAACACCGGGGAGCTGTTTTTT
NA	TRBV27	NA	TRBJ2-1	CASSQRPSYNEQFF	TGTGCCAGCAGTCAGCGGCCCTCCTACAATGAGCAGTTCTTC
NA	TRBV2	NA	TRBJ2-7	CASNPGSYEQYF	TGTGCCAGCAACCCGGGCTCCTACGAGCAGTACTTC
NA	TRBV15	NA	TRBJ2-2	CATSRGERDTGELFF	TGTGCCACCAGCAGAGGTGAAAGGGACACCGGGGAGCTGTTTTTT
NA	TRBV9	NA	TRBJ1-1	CASSAESAGETEAFF	TGTGCCAGCAGTGCCGAGTCGGCGGGCGAGACTGAAGCTTTCTTT
NA	TRBV19	TRBD2	TRBJ2-5	CASSLAGEDQETQYF	TGTGCCAGTAGTTTGGCGGGAGAGGACCAAGAGACCCAGTACTTC
NA	TRBV12-5	NA	TRBJ2-7	CASGLAGCSYEQYF	TGTGCTAGTGGTTTGGCGGGGTGCTCCTACGAGCAGTACTTC
NA	TRBV28	TRBD1	TRBJ1-2	CASSDRGDWGYTF	TGTGCCAGCAGTGACAGGGGGGACTGGGGCTACACCTTC
NA	TRBV30	NA	TRBJ2-2	CASTFWAANTGELFF	TGTGCCTCCACTTTTTGGGCCGCGAACACCGGGGAGCTGTTTTTT
NA	TRBV14	NA	TRBJ2-5	CASSRTRGTETQYF	TGTGCCAGCAGCCGGACTCGGGGTACGGAGACCCAGTACTTC
once	TRBV6-5	NA	TRBJ1-2	CASRHGTDVWKGYTF	TGTGCCAGCAGACACGGGACGGATGTTTGGAAAGGCTACACCTTC
few	TRBV7-6	TRBD1	TRBJ1-1	CASSQTGGTEAFF	TGTGCCAGCAGCCAAACAGGGGGCACTGAAGCTTTCTTT
NA	TRBV20-1	NA	TRBJ2-5	CSARGYSGQETQYF	TGCAGTGCTAGAGGATATTCTGGGCAAGAGACCCAGTACTTC
NA	TRBV11-2	NA	TRBJ2-5	CASSHRLQETQYF	TGTGCCAGCAGCCACAGGCTCCAAGAGACCCAGTACTTC
once	TRBV20-1	NA	TRBJ2-1	CSARTSLWDYNEQFF	TGCAGTGCTAGGACTAGTCTTTGGGACTACAATGAGCAGTTCTTC
NA	TRBV30	TRBD1	TRBJ1-4	CAWNLDRGKELFF	TGTGCCTGGAACCTGGACAGGGGGAAAGAACTGTTTTTT
NA	TRBV3-1	TRBD2	TRBJ2-1	CASSQPFETSGGNEQFF	TGTGCCAGCAGCCAACCATTTGAGACTAGCGGCGGCAATGAGCAGTTCTTC
NA	TRBV6-1	TRBD1	TRBJ2-5	CASSERAGGSETQYF	TGTGCCAGCAGTGAACGGGCAGGGGGCTCGGAGACCCAGTACTTC
NA	TRBV6-6	NA	TRBJ2-2	CATLSPLSVGELFF	TGTGCCACTCTAAGCCCGTTATCGGTCGGGGAGCTGTTTTTT